These 8 T cell receptor beta chains were all obtained from the same sample, sequenced in a study of T cells in Graves' hyperthyroidism and ophthalmopathy. RNA transcripts gave rise to amplified TCR beta CDR3 regions. Using the HTBI primer set, a first-round RT-PCR was run on the TCR CDR3. TCRdb reanalysed the multiplex PCR reads using MiXCR and keeps one entry per CDR3 protein. This table holds around 620,000 distinct CDR3 sequences, 13% to 15% found once. Sequenced sample: blood. The receptors were sampled from a woman aged 18 to 35 with Graves' ophthalmopathy.

This chain links TRBV4-1 with TRBJ1-3, with 7 bases fitting TRBD1. V lost 0 bases to trimming and J lost 4 bases; unmatched junction nucleotides: 3. There are 15 residues in the CDR3. The V gene's germline CDR1 is MGHRA and CDR2 YSYEKL. The CDR3 protein is CASSQETGAGNTIYF. The CDR3 DNA is TGCGCCAGCAGCCAAGAAACAGGGGCAGGAAACACCATATATTTT.

This clonotype was recorded at least ten times. The chain uses TRBV4-2 and TRBJ1-1; 9 bases are a match to TRBD1. The germline CDR1 and CDR2 sequences are LGHNA and YNFKEQ. The CDR3 totals 15 residues. J gave up 0 bases and V 3 bases, and 2 bases lay outside the gene matches. CDR3 sequence: CASSQTGGMNTEAFF. CDR3 bases: TGTGCCAGCAGCCAGACAGGGGGTATGAACACTGAAGCTTTCTTT.

This clonotype was detected many times. CDR3 in DNA: TGTGCCAGCAGCGGGGAGGGGAGAAGTACAAACACCGGGGAGCTGTTTTTT. Translating gives CASSGEGRSTNTGELFF. The chain combines TRBV7-2 with TRBJ2-2, with 7 nucleotides matching TRBD2. Germline V gene sequence: CDR1 SGHTA, CDR2 FQGNSA. V was clipped by 5 bases and J by 2 bases; unmatched bases: 11. The CDR3 loop spans 17 amino acids.

V usage is TRBV29-1 and J usage is TRBJ2-7, with D possibly being TRBD1 or TRBD2 (5 bases each). Looked up from germline, CDR1 is SQVTM and CDR2 is ANQGSEA. V was cut by 4 bases and J by 3 bases, with 16 bases left in between. This CDR3 comprises 14 residues. The DNA for the CDR3 is TGCAGCGTTGGTGGGGGTCGGCCCTTCTACGAGCAGTACTTC. Translation: CSVGGGRPFYEQYF.

This clonotype came up many times. The CDR3 nucleotides are TGTGCCAGCAGTGAACGGCCAGTTTATGGCTACACCTTC. It specifies CASSERPVYGYTF. The chain couples TRBV6-1 to TRBJ1-2, with D uncertain. Trimming took off 2 bases at V and 5 bases at J, with 9 bases between the two ends. There are 13 residues in the CDR3. CDR1 MNHNS and CDR2 SASEGT come from the germline V gene.

At least ten counts were recorded for this clonotype. The chain joins TRBV28 to TRBJ1-1, with D maybe TRBD1 (6 bases). Trimming stripped 5 bases from V and 7 bases from J, with 17 bases between. Germline V gene data show CDR1 as MDHEN and CDR2 as SYDVKM. The CDR3 has 14 residues. The CDR3 nucleotides read TGTGCCAGCAGTAGGGGGGGCGCAGGACTTGAAGCTTTCTTT. It is translated as CASSRGGAGLEAFF.

The chain recombines TRBV27 with TRBJ2-7; the D call may be TRBD1 or TRBD2 (6 bases each). V was pared by 4 bases and J by 2 bases, with 12 bases between. The CDR3 is 14 residues long. Germline V gene sequence: CDR1 MNHEY, CDR2 SMNVEV (reference sequence). CDR3 nucleotide sequence: TGTGCCAGCAGTTGGGGGGCGCCGGCCTACGAGCAGTACTTC. As protein: CASSWGAPAYEQYF.

Many counts were recorded for this clonotype. The V and J genes are TRBV20-1 and TRBJ2-1; TRBD2 is a possible D gene (5 bases). This CDR3 contains 15 residues. Germline lookup yields CDR1 DFQATT and CDR2 SNEGSKA (reference sequence). V was pared by 6 bases and J by 1 base, with 16 bases between. CDR3 nucleotides: TGCAGTGCCATAGTGGCGGGCCAGTCCTACAATGAGCAGTTCTTC. It is translated as CSAIVAGQSYNEQFF.